Each of the 15 T cell receptor beta chains below was sequenced from the same sample in a study of blood T cells in healthy people across ages. Using a J-beta primer mix together with a sample-barcoded 5' primer, a second PCR was run for about 6 to 11 cycles. MiXCR was run by TCRdb on the 5' RACE reads, yielding one entry per CDR3 protein. The table has over 1,500,000 distinct CDR3 sequences, roughly two fifths seen once. Source material: blood. The receptors here all came from a human donor in good health.

About this clonotype itself: A read error may produce the germline difference seen at one junction end. This chain connects TRBV7-9 to TRBJ1-2, with 8 bases that match TRBD1. The length of the CDR3 is 15 residues. Germline V gene lookup returns CDR1 SEHNR and CDR2 FQNEAQ (reference sequence). CDR3 amino acids: CASSLGMDRVYGHTF. CDR3 bases: TGTGCCAGCAGCTTAGGGATGGACAGGGTGTATGGCCACACCTTC.

The chain links TRBV29-1 to TRBJ1-1, with D unresolved. CDR3 length: 12 amino acids. The germline CDR1 and CDR2 sequences are SQVTM and ANQGSEA. V was pared by 4 bases and J by 7 bases, with 13 bases between. CDR3 nucleotides: TGCAGCGTTGGTGCGGCCGAAAATGAAGCTTTCTTT. Its translation: CSVGAAENEAFF.

The chain recombines TRBV6-6 with TRBJ2-4, with D perhaps TRBD2 (5 bases). V lost 4 bases to trimming and J lost 13 bases, with 14 bases between them. The CDR3 extends over 12 amino acids. Germline CDR1 and CDR2: MNHNY and SVGAGI (reference sequence). The CDR3 region is CASSSPGRVQYF. The CDR3, as DNA: TGTGCCAGCAGTTCCCCGGGAAGGGTGCAGTACTTC.

In this sample, this clonotype turned up a few times. The V call is TRBV10-3, the J call TRBJ2-1, with D uncertain. The CDR3 runs 12 residues. V was shortened by 2 bases and J by 9 bases, with 8 bases between the two germline ends. Germline CDR1 and CDR2: ENHRY and SYGVKD. CDR3 amino acids: CAISEVGGEQFF. The CDR3 nucleotides read TGTGCCATCAGTGAGGTCGGCGGTGAGCAGTTCTTC.

The chain links TRBV5-5 to TRBJ2-7, with a possible D match to TRBD2 (7 bases). This CDR3 has 15 amino acids. Germline-derived CDR1 and CDR2 are SGHKS and YYEKEE (reference sequence). V was pared by 6 bases and J by 3 bases, with 19 bases between. DNA for the CDR3: TGTGCCAGCACCAGGGGAGCGGGGCGAAGCTACGAGCAGTACTTC. Translating gives CASTRGAGRSYEQYF.

The V call is TRBV13, the J call TRBJ2-3; 12 bases fit TRBD2. This CDR3 has 18 residues. CDR1 is PRHDT, CDR2 FYEKMQ, per germline (reference sequence). Trimming cost V 4 bases and J 0 bases; bases outside gene matches: 8. The CDR3 spells CASSSRTSGGMSTDTQYF. CDR3 DNA sequence: TGTGCCAGCAGCTCGAGAACTAGCGGGGGGATGAGCACAGATACGCAGTATTTT.

A single count supports this clonotype. The gene calls are TRBV13 and TRBJ1-1, with D possibly being TRBD1 (5 bases). Trimming shortened V by 10 bases and J by 1 base, and 10 bases separated the two germline ends. Germline lookup yields CDR1 PRHDT and CDR2 FYEKMQ (reference sequence). The CDR3 contains 12 residues. The CDR3 reads CATRQGNTEAFF. The CDR3 DNA sequence: TGTGCCACCCGGCAGGGGAACACTGAAGCTTTCTTT.

This chain joins TRBV4-3 and TRBJ2-3; 7 nucleotides line up with TRBD2. This CDR3 spans 17 amino acids. Trimming cost V 3 bases and J 1 base; bases outside gene matches: 10. CDR1 is LGHNA and CDR2 is YSLEER in the germline V gene. The CDR3 sequence: CASSHPEAGYGTDTQYF. In DNA, the CDR3 is TGCGCCAGCAGCCACCCTGAAGCGGGGTATGGCACAGATACGCAGTATTTT.

This clonotype was detected a few times. V is TRBV5-1 and J is TRBJ1-2; a possible D gene is TRBD1 (5 bases). Per the germline V gene, CDR1 is SGHRS and CDR2 is YFSETQ. The CDR3 contains 14 residues. The V end lost 4 bases, the J end lost 2 bases, and 12 bases lay between the germline ends. The CDR3 DNA is TGCGCCAGCAGCCCTTTCGGGGGAAACTATGGCTACACCTTC. This codes for CASSPFGGNYGYTF.

The genes are TRBV20-1 and TRBJ1-1; D perhaps matches TRBD1 (5 bases). V shed 3 bases and J shed 4 bases, with 9 bases lying between them. CDR3 length equals 12 residues. Germline V CDR1 and CDR2: DFQATT, SNEGSKA (reference sequence). CDR3 sequence reads: CSASGGSTEAFF. The CDR3, as DNA: TGCAGTGCTAGTGGGGGAAGCACTGAAGCTTTCTTT.

In nucleotides, the CDR3 is TGTGCCATCAAGGCAGGACTAGCGGGGGGCACAGATACGCAGTATTTT. This codes for CAIKAGLAGGTDTQYF. This sequence joins TRBV10-3 and TRBJ2-3, with 13 bases that match TRBD2. In germline, CDR1 is ENHRY, CDR2 SYGVKD. The junction had 5 bases not matched to a gene; V was cut back by 7 bases and J by 1 base. There are 16 residues in the CDR3.

The sample holds a few counts of this clonotype. The V and J genes are TRBV20-1 and TRBJ2-5; 7 nucleotides agree with TRBD1. V lost 5 bases to trimming and J lost 5 bases; unmatched junction nucleotides: 17. The CDR3 loop spans 16 amino acids. Germline CDR1 is DFQATT and CDR2 is SNEGSKA (reference sequence). The CDR3 spells CSAYPLGQAEVETQYF. The DNA of the CDR3 is TGCAGTGCTTACCCCCTTGGACAGGCGGAGGTGGAGACCCAGTACTTC.

This chain joins TRBV24-1 and TRBJ1-2; TRBD1 matches 7 bases. The germline gives CDR1 KGHDR, CDR2 SFDVKD. Trimming cost V 1 base and J 8 bases; bases outside gene matches: 3. The CDR3 covers 13 residues. CDR3 protein: CATSDFWDRGYTF. In DNA, the CDR3 is TGTGCCACCAGTGATTTCTGGGACAGAGGCTACACCTTC.

This clonotype was seen a single time. The chain links TRBV20-1 to TRBJ1-6, with D tentatively TRBD1 (6 bases). CDR1 is DFQATT, CDR2 SNEGSKA, per germline (reference sequence). This CDR3 comprises 15 residues. V was trimmed by 5 bases and J by 3 bases, leaving 14 bases between them. CDR3 amino acids: CSAATGFNYNSPLHF. CDR3 sequence (DNA): TGCAGTGCTGCCACAGGGTTCAACTATAATTCACCCCTCCACTTT.

The chain joins TRBV10-3 to TRBJ1-3; tentatively, D is TRBD1 (5 bases). CDR1 and CDR2 (germline): ENHRY, SYGVKD. There are 14 residues in the CDR3. With 8 bases removed from V and 2 bases from J, the gap between germline ends came to 13 bases. Here the CDR3 reads CAIRDGLAGNTIYF. DNA for the CDR3: TGTGCCATCCGGGACGGACTTGCTGGAAACACCATATATTTT.